The T cell receptor (beta chain) under discussion was sequenced for a study of cytomegalovirus exposure and HLA in healthy donors. Study-wide results and limits: Indistinguishable V segments such as TRBV6-2 and TRBV6-3 were excluded.

Looked up from germline, CDR1 is MDHEN and CDR2 is SYDVKM. V lost 6 bases to trimming and J lost 2 bases; unmatched junction nucleotides: 9. The CDR3 totals 16 residues. Of note for this clone: Its specificity is unknown.

Use of 60 Vbeta and 13 Jbeta primers characterized the PCR. Assay: immunoSEQ multiplex PCR; the TCRdb copy retains only in-frame clones and omits some. The sample lists around 150,000 clones, about 80% occurring once. The sequence derives from a woman aged 50 to 60 in good health and CMV-seronegative. V and J are TRBV28 and TRBJ2-1, with 8 bases that match TRBD1. The sequenced sample was PBMCs. The CDR3 DNA is TGTGCCAGCAGAGTGGGACAGGCAAAGGCCTACAATGAGCAGTTCTTC. Amino acids: CASRVGQAKAYNEQFF.